This T cell receptor (beta chain) was profiled in a study of cytomegalovirus exposure and HLA in healthy donors. Trimming at V came to 4 bases and at J to 2 bases, leaving 2 bases not matched to a gene. The CDR3 totals 14 residues. Germline V gives CDR1 GTSNPN, CDR2 SVGIG (reference sequence). PCR employed 60 Vbeta and 13 Jbeta primers. The method was immunoSEQ multiplex PCR; TCRdb's version includes in-frame clones alone and lacks a portion of them. Counted here are 87,000 or so clones, 6% to 9% occurring once; the ten biggest clones make up over 2%. The sample comprised PBMCs. The origin of this receptor is a man aged 45-65 years in good health and CMV-seronegative. The chain uses TRBV30 and TRBJ1-5; TRBD1 aligns across 10 bases. CDR3 protein: CAWKGQGGNQPQHF. The CDR3 coding sequence is TGTGCCTGGAAAGGACAGGGGGGCAATCAGCCCCAGCATTTT.